What follows is one TCR beta chain and its context. Profiling relied on immunoSEQ multiplex PCR, and the TCRdb table lists in-frame clones only, not all of them. The sample gives 150,000 to 200,000 clones, roughly 92% of which show up once; 1% to 1.5% is in the top ten. V was clipped by 2 bases and J by 7 bases; unmatched bases: 9. The CDR3 is 16 residues long. The germline V gene encodes CDR1 SGHRS and CDR2 YFSETQ. The record originates from a study of T cell responses to AZD1222 COVID-19 vaccine. V and J are TRBV5-1 and TRBJ1-6, with 7 bases lining up with TRBD1. The sample consisted of peripheral blood, taken on day 0 of AZD1222 vaccination. The source is an adult in good health. Here the CDR3 reads CASSFQGGVLNSPLHF. In nucleotides, the CDR3 is TGCGCCAGCAGCTTCCAGGGGGGGGTCTTAAATTCACCCCTCCACTTT.